The rows below give T cell receptor beta chains drawn from one sample of a study of cytomegalovirus exposure and HLA in healthy donors. Data came from immunoSEQ multiplex PCR; TCRdb stores just in-frame clones and leaves some out. The table has about 84,000 clones, approximately 91% seen once; the top ten hold around 2.1%. The sequenced material came from PBMCs. The source is a man aged 30 to 45 in good health and CMV-seronegative. Each CDR3 is given with its conserved first and last residue. The D gene is left open where the match is weak. Where a row states a size, it is once, few, many or the class of an expanded clone; other rows omit it.

D gene: NA; clone size: NA; V gene: TRBV7-7; J gene: TRBJ2-5; CDR3 protein: CASTPWGGGGRQTQYF; CDR3 DNA: TGTGCTAGCACCCCATGGGGGGGCGGGGGTCGGCAGACCCAGTACTTC
D gene: TRBD2; clone size: NA; V gene: TRBV7-2; J gene: TRBJ2-3; CDR3 protein: CASSLGSFRGGVDTQYF; CDR3 DNA: TGTGCCAGCAGCTTAGGCTCATTCCGGGGGGGGGTAGATACGCAGTATTTT
D gene: TRBD1; clone size: NA; V gene: TRBV2; J gene: TRBJ1-2; CDR3 protein: CANRGLGQGDFYGYTF; CDR3 DNA: TGTGCCAACCGAGGTTTGGGACAGGGGGATTTCTATGGCTACACCTTC
D gene: TRBD2; clone size: NA; V gene: TRBV5-1; J gene: TRBJ2-7; CDR3 protein: CASIPTSGSGEQYF; CDR3 DNA: TGCGCCAGCATCCCGACTAGCGGGAGCGGCGAGCAGTACTTC
D gene: NA; clone size: NA; V gene: TRBV9; J gene: TRBJ2-3; CDR3 protein: CASSAGLGSTDTQYF; CDR3 DNA: TGTGCCAGCAGCGCAGGACTGGGTAGCACAGATACGCAGTATTTT
D gene: TRBD1; clone size: NA; V gene: TRBV7-9; J gene: TRBJ1-5; CDR3 protein: CASSLAGQGPPQHF; CDR3 DNA: TGTGCCAGCAGCTTAGCGGGACAGGGGCCGCCCCAGCATTTT
D gene: NA; clone size: NA; V gene: TRBV4-1; J gene: TRBJ1-3; CDR3 protein: CASSQDYPGAGNTIYF; CDR3 DNA: TGCGCCAGCAGCCAAGATTATCCGGGAGCTGGAAACACCATATATTTT
D gene: NA; clone size: NA; V gene: TRBV6-5; J gene: TRBJ2-7; CDR3 protein: CASSFVQAREQYF; CDR3 DNA: TGTGCCAGCAGTTTCGTACAGGCTCGCGAGCAGTACTTC
D gene: TRBD2; clone size: NA; V gene: TRBV4-1; J gene: TRBJ2-5; CDR3 protein: CASSQGTRAGGREETQYF; CDR3 DNA: TGCGCCAGCAGCCAAGGAACGAGAGCGGGAGGGAGAGAAGAGACCCAGTACTTC
D gene: NA; clone size: NA; V gene: TRBV5-8; J gene: TRBJ2-1; CDR3 protein: CASSLALGSRGSYNEQFF; CDR3 DNA: TGTGCCAGCAGCTTGGCCCTAGGCTCCCGGGGCTCCTACAATGAGCAGTTCTTC
D gene: NA; clone size: once; V gene: TRBV25-1; J gene: TRBJ2-7; CDR3 protein: CASRDTGRGAYEQYF; CDR3 DNA: TGTGCCAGCAGGGATACAGGGCGAGGTGCCTACGAGCAGTACTTC
D gene: NA; clone size: NA; V gene: TRBV7-9; J gene: TRBJ2-7; CDR3 protein: CASSPSYEQYF; CDR3 DNA: TGTGCCAGCAGCCCTTCCTACGAGCAGTACTTC
D gene: TRBD1; clone size: NA; V gene: TRBV5-1; J gene: TRBJ1-2; CDR3 protein: CASSWIRDRATPYGYTF; CDR3 DNA: TGCGCCAGCAGCTGGATCCGGGACAGGGCAACTCCTTATGGCTACACCTTC
D gene: TRBD2; clone size: once; V gene: TRBV28; J gene: TRBJ2-7; CDR3 protein: CASRVSTSGGYEQYF; CDR3 DNA: TGTGCCAGCAGAGTATCTACTAGCGGGGGATACGAGCAGTACTTC
D gene: TRBD1; clone size: NA; V gene: TRBV28; J gene: TRBJ1-2; CDR3 protein: CASSLAGQGVSYGYTF; CDR3 DNA: TGTGCCAGCAGTTTAGCGGGACAGGGGGTAAGCTATGGCTACACCTTC
D gene: TRBD2; clone size: NA; V gene: TRBV28; J gene: TRBJ2-3; CDR3 protein: CASSHGTSGGGTDTQYF; CDR3 DNA: TGTGCCAGCAGTCACGGGACTAGCGGAGGGGGCACAGATACGCAGTATTTT
D gene: NA; clone size: NA; V gene: TRBV7-8; J gene: TRBJ1-4; CDR3 protein: CASSSHTIGQYEKLFF; CDR3 DNA: TGTGCCAGCAGCTCCCATACCATAGGACAGTATGAAAAACTGTTTTTT
D gene: NA; clone size: NA; V gene: TRBV7-3; J gene: TRBJ2-3; CDR3 protein: CASSPRLSGSDTQYF; CDR3 DNA: TGTGCCAGCAGCCCCCGTTTAAGCGGGTCAGATACGCAGTATTTT
D gene: TRBD1; clone size: once; V gene: TRBV2; J gene: TRBJ1-4; CDR3 protein: CASSAQGDDEKLFF; CDR3 DNA: TGTGCCAGCAGTGCTCAGGGGGACGATGAAAAACTGTTTTTT
D gene: NA; clone size: NA; V gene: TRBV30; J gene: TRBJ1-5; CDR3 protein: CAWRDRFNQPQHF; CDR3 DNA: TGTGCCTGGAGAGACAGGTTCAATCAGCCCCAGCATTTT
D gene: TRBD1; clone size: NA; V gene: TRBV9; J gene: TRBJ1-3; CDR3 protein: CASSPRQGSGNTIYF; CDR3 DNA: TGTGCCAGCAGTCCTCGACAGGGCTCTGGAAACACCATATATTTT
D gene: TRBD1; clone size: few; V gene: TRBV6-1; J gene: TRBJ1-1; CDR3 protein: CASSDQADRGTEAFF; CDR3 DNA: TGTGCCAGCAGTGACCAAGCGGACAGGGGGACTGAAGCTTTCTTT
D gene: NA; clone size: NA; V gene: TRBV2; J gene: TRBJ1-1; CDR3 protein: CASRMTANTEAFF; CDR3 DNA: TGTGCCAGCAGGATGACAGCGAACACTGAAGCTTTCTTT
D gene: TRBD1; clone size: NA; V gene: TRBV11-2; J gene: TRBJ1-3; CDR3 protein: CASSQQGEVGNTIYF; CDR3 DNA: TGTGCCAGCAGCCAACAGGGGGAGGTTGGAAACACCATATATTTT
D gene: TRBD1; clone size: NA; V gene: TRBV2; J gene: TRBJ2-5; CDR3 protein: CASRGQGPQYF; CDR3 DNA: TGTGCCAGCAGGGGACAGGGCCCCCAGTACTTC
D gene: NA; clone size: NA; V gene: TRBV21-1; J gene: TRBJ2-3; CDR3 protein: CASIGVETSGRAEDTQYF; CDR3 DNA: TGTGCCAGCATTGGGGTTGAGACTAGCGGGAGGGCCGAGGATACGCAGTATTTT
D gene: NA; clone size: NA; V gene: TRBV28; J gene: TRBJ1-1; CDR3 protein: CASSFRGRLNTEAFF; CDR3 DNA: TGTGCCAGCAGTTTCAGGGGCCGACTGAACACTGAAGCTTTCTTT
D gene: NA; clone size: NA; V gene: TRBV4-2; J gene: TRBJ1-2; CDR3 protein: CASSQEDSANYGYTF; CDR3 DNA: TGTGCCAGCAGCCAAGAAGACAGCGCTAACTATGGCTACACCTTC
D gene: TRBD1; clone size: NA; V gene: TRBV15; J gene: TRBJ1-2; CDR3 protein: CATSRNGQGGYTF; CDR3 DNA: TGTGCCACCAGCAGAAACGGACAGGGTGGCTACACCTTC
D gene: TRBD2; clone size: NA; V gene: TRBV7-9; J gene: TRBJ2-3; CDR3 protein: CASSLGLAGTDTQYF; CDR3 DNA: TGTGCCAGCAGCTTAGGACTAGCGGGCACAGATACGCAGTATTTT
D gene: NA; clone size: NA; V gene: TRBV4-2; J gene: TRBJ1-2; CDR3 protein: CASSKEGDYGYTF; CDR3 DNA: TGTGCCAGCAGTAAGGAGGGCGACTATGGCTACACCTTC
D gene: TRBD1; clone size: few; V gene: TRBV10-3; J gene: TRBJ2-7; CDR3 protein: CATTGSHEQYF; CDR3 DNA: TGTGCCACGACAGGGTCCCACGAGCAGTACTTC
D gene: TRBD2; clone size: once; V gene: TRBV11-2; J gene: TRBJ2-1; CDR3 protein: CASSLSLAGVGEQFF; CDR3 DNA: TGTGCCAGCAGCTTATCTCTAGCGGGAGTTGGTGAGCAGTTCTTC
D gene: NA; clone size: NA; V gene: TRBV18; J gene: TRBJ1-3; CDR3 protein: CASSPSNKISGNTIYF; CDR3 DNA: TGTGCCAGCTCACCATCGAACAAAATCTCTGGAAACACCATATATTTT
D gene: NA; clone size: NA; V gene: TRBV6-4; J gene: TRBJ2-3; CDR3 protein: CASSAGSDTQYF; CDR3 DNA: TGTGCCAGCAGTGCCGGGTCAGATACGCAGTATTTT
D gene: NA; clone size: NA; V gene: TRBV30; J gene: TRBJ1-1; CDR3 protein: CAWSGEDTEAFF; CDR3 DNA: TGTGCCTGGAGCGGGGAGGACACTGAAGCTTTCTTT
D gene: TRBD1; clone size: NA; V gene: TRBV5-1; J gene: TRBJ2-3; CDR3 protein: CASSSGQGMDTQYF; CDR3 DNA: TGCGCCAGCAGCTCTGGACAGGGGATGGATACGCAGTATTTT
D gene: TRBD1; clone size: NA; V gene: TRBV6-5; J gene: TRBJ1-6; CDR3 protein: CASSLGQGGNSPLHF; CDR3 DNA: TGTGCCAGCAGTCTAGGACAGGGGGGAAATTCACCCCTCCACTTT
D gene: TRBD1; clone size: NA; V gene: TRBV11-3; J gene: TRBJ2-2; CDR3 protein: CASSPRTGGSGELFF; CDR3 DNA: TGTGCCAGCAGCCCCCGGACAGGGGGCAGCGGGGAGCTGTTTTTT
D gene: NA; clone size: once; V gene: TRBV19; J gene: TRBJ1-2; CDR3 protein: CASSMRGPLEGYTF; CDR3 DNA: TGTGCCAGTAGTATGCGCGGGCCCCTAGAAGGCTACACCTTC
D gene: NA; clone size: once; V gene: TRBV9; J gene: TRBJ2-7; CDR3 protein: CASSRTPTETYEQYF; CDR3 DNA: TGTGCCAGCAGCCGGACTCCGACCGAAACCTACGAGCAGTACTTC
D gene: NA; clone size: NA; V gene: TRBV19; J gene: TRBJ2-7; CDR3 protein: CASSRGRGEQYF; CDR3 DNA: TGTGCCAGTAGCCGGGGTCGGGGCGAGCAGTACTTC
D gene: NA; clone size: once; V gene: TRBV15; J gene: TRBJ2-5; CDR3 protein: CATSRDYPLGASQETQYF; CDR3 DNA: TGTGCCACCAGCAGAGATTACCCTTTGGGGGCGAGCCAAGAGACCCAGTACTTC
D gene: TRBD2; clone size: NA; V gene: TRBV6-4; J gene: TRBJ2-1; CDR3 protein: CASSDTSLAEINEQFF; CDR3 DNA: TGTGCCAGCAGTGACACGAGCCTAGCGGAGATCAATGAGCAGTTCTTC
D gene: NA; clone size: NA; V gene: TRBV10-3; J gene: TRBJ2-1; CDR3 protein: CAIRQLGMEDEQFF; CDR3 DNA: TGTGCCATCAGACAGCTAGGGATGGAGGATGAGCAGTTCTTC
D gene: TRBD1; clone size: NA; V gene: TRBV18; J gene: TRBJ2-7; CDR3 protein: CASSPQGQLYEQYF; CDR3 DNA: TGTGCCAGCTCACCACAGGGACAGCTTTACGAGCAGTACTTC
D gene: TRBD1; clone size: NA; V gene: TRBV5-6; J gene: TRBJ1-3; CDR3 protein: CASSEGLLAPRGRNTIYF; CDR3 DNA: TGTGCCAGCAGCGAGGGCTTATTGGCACCCAGGGGGAGAAACACCATATATTTT
D gene: NA; clone size: NA; V gene: TRBV19; J gene: TRBJ2-5; CDR3 protein: CASSISGDQETQYF; CDR3 DNA: TGTGCCAGTAGTATTTCGGGTGACCAAGAGACCCAGTACTTC
D gene: NA; clone size: NA; V gene: TRBV5-4; J gene: TRBJ2-2; CDR3 protein: CASRPGGSQSGELFF; CDR3 DNA: TGTGCCAGCCGTCCTGGTGGGAGCCAGTCCGGGGAGCTGTTTTTT
D gene: TRBD2; clone size: NA; V gene: TRBV7-2; J gene: TRBJ2-3; CDR3 protein: CASSRQRGVTDTQYF; CDR3 DNA: TGTGCCAGCAGCCGCCAGCGGGGGGTCACAGATACGCAGTATTTT
D gene: NA; clone size: NA; V gene: TRBV7-2; J gene: TRBJ2-3; CDR3 protein: CASSLVAGGQETDTQYF; CDR3 DNA: TGTGCCAGCAGCTTAGTAGCAGGGGGGCAGGAAACAGATACGCAGTATTTT
D gene: TRBD1; clone size: NA; V gene: TRBV11-2; J gene: TRBJ1-2; CDR3 protein: CASSPNGDRGLYGYTF; CDR3 DNA: TGTGCCAGCAGCCCTAATGGGGACAGGGGCCTCTATGGCTACACCTTC
D gene: TRBD2; clone size: NA; V gene: TRBV6-5; J gene: TRBJ2-5; CDR3 protein: CASSGGGKPETQYF; CDR3 DNA: TGTGCCAGCAGTGGCGGGGGGAAGCCCGAGACCCAGTACTTC
D gene: TRBD1; clone size: NA; V gene: TRBV6-6; J gene: TRBJ1-6; CDR3 protein: CASSYRPGQQEPPLHF; CDR3 DNA: TGTGCCAGCAGTTATAGACCGGGACAGCAAGAACCACCCCTCCACTTT
D gene: TRBD2; clone size: NA; V gene: TRBV5-4; J gene: TRBJ2-1; CDR3 protein: CASSVASGGRNEQFF; CDR3 DNA: TGTGCCAGCAGCGTAGCTAGCGGGGGGAGGAATGAGCAGTTCTTC
D gene: TRBD2; clone size: NA; V gene: TRBV10-3; J gene: TRBJ2-7; CDR3 protein: CAILGLAGGSYEQYF; CDR3 DNA: TGTGCCATCTTGGGACTAGCGGGGGGATCCTACGAGCAGTACTTC